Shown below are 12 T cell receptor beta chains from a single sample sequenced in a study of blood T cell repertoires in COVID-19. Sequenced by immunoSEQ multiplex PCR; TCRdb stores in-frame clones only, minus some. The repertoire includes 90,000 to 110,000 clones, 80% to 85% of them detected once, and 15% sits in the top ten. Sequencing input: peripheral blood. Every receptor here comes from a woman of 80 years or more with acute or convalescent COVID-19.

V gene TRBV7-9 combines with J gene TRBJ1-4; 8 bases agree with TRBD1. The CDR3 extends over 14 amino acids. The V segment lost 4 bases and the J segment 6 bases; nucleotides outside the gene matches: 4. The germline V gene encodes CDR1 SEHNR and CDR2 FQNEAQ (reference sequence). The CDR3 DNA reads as TGTGCCAGCAGCTCAACAGGGGGTCATGAAAAACTGTTTTTT. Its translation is CASSSTGGHEKLFF.

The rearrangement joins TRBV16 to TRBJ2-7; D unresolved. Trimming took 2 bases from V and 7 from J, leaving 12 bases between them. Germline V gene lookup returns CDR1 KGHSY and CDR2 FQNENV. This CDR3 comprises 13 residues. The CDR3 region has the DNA TGTGCCAGCAGCCAAGTGCGCTACGGGGAGCAGTACGTC. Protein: CASSQVRYGEQYV.

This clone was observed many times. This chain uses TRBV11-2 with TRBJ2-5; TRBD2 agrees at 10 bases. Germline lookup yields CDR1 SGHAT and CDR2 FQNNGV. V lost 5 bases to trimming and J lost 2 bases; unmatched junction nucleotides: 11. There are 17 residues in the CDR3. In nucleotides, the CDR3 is TGTGCCAGCAGCGAAGGGGCTAGCGGGGGCCAACAAGAGACCCAGTACTTC. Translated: CASSEGASGGQQETQYF.

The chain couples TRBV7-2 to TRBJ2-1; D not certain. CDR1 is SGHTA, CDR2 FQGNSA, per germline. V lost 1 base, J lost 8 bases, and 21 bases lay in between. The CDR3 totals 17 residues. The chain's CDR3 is CASSLETPARGNHEQFF. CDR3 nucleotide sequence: TGTGCCAGCAGCTTAGAAACCCCAGCAAGAGGTAACCATGAGCAGTTCTTC.

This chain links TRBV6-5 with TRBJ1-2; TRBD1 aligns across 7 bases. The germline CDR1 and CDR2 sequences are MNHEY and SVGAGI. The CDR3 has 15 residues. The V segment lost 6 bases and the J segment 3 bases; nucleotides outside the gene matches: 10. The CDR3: CASRATGSADYGYTF. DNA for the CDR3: TGTGCCAGCAGGGCGACAGGGAGTGCAGACTATGGCTACACCTTC.

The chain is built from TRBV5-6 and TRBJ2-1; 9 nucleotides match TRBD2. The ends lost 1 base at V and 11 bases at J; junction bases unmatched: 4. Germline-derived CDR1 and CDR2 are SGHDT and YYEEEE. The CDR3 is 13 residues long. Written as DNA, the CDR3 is TGTGCCAGCAGCTTGACTAGCGGGCCACAGCAGTTCTTC. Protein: CASSLTSGPQQFF.

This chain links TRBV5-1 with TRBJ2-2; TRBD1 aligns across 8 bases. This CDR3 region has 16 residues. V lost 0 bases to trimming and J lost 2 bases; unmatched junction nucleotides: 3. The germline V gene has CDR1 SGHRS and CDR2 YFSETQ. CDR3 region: CASSLGDRRNTGELFF. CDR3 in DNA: TGCGCCAGCAGCTTGGGGGACAGGCGAAACACCGGGGAGCTGTTTTTT.

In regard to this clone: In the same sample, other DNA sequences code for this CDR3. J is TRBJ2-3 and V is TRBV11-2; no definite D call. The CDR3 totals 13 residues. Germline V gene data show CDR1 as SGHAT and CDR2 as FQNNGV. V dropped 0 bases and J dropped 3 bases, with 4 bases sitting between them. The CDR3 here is CASSLDLTDTQYF. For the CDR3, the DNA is TGTGCCAGCAGCTTAGATCTAACAGATACGCAGTATTTT.

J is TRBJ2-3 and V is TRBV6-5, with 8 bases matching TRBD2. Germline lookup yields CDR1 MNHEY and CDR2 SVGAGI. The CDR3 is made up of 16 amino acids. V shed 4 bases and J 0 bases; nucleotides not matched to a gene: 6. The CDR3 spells CASSSPGLGSTDTQYF. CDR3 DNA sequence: TGTGCCAGCAGTTCTCCGGGACTAGGTAGCACAGATACGCAGTATTTT.

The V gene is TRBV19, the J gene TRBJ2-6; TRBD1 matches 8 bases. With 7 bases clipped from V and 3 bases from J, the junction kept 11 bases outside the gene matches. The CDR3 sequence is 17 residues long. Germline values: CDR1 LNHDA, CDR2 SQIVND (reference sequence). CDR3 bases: TGTGCCAGTATTATGGGACAGGCCAGGGTTGGGGCCAACGTCCTGACTTTC. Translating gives CASIMGQARVGANVLTF.

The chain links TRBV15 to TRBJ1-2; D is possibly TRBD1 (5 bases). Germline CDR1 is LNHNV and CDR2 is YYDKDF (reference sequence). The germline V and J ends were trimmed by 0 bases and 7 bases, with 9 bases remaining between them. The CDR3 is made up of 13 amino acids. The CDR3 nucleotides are TGTGCCACCAGCAGAGAGGGGGGAAGTGGCTACACCTTC. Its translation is CATSREGGSGYTF.

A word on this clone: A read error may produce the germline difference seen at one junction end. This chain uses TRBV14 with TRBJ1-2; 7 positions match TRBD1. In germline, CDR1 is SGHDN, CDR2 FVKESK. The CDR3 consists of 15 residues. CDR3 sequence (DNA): TGTGCCAGCAGGCTCACAGGGGAAACTAAATATGGCTACACCTTC. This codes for CASRLTGETKYGYTF.